These 14 T cell receptor beta chains were all obtained from the same sample, sequenced in a study of sequential checkpoint blockade in melanoma. Here immunoSEQ multiplex PCR was the method, and the copy in TCRdb shows in-frame clones only, minus some. This sample yields some 11,000 clones, of which approximately 67% are seen a single time; approximately 30% belongs to the top ten. Treatment denoted: randomized to nivolumab then ipilimumab (arm A) or the reverse (arm B). The sample here was CD8+ T cells sorted from blood (inferred from file names), taken from a patient given nivolumab and ipilimumab in sequence. These receptors were taken from a human donor with melanoma.

A single count supports this clone. V gene TRBV28 combines with J gene TRBJ2-7; 11 bases fit TRBD1. J gave up 3 bases and V 5 bases, and 6 bases lay outside the gene matches. This CDR3 spans 15 amino acids. CDR1 and CDR2 (germline): MDHEN, SYDVKM. In DNA form, the CDR3 reads TGTGCCAGCAGTGCTGGGACAGGGGGTTTCTACGAGCAGTACTTC. Translating gives CASSAGTGGFYEQYF.

The gene calls are TRBV27 and TRBJ2-5; a weak D match, TRBD1 (6 bases). Looked up from germline, CDR1 is MNHEY and CDR2 is SMNVEV (reference sequence). The length of the CDR3 is 14 residues. Trimming left V 9 bases short and J 7 bases short, with 21 bases between. The CDR3 nucleotides are TGTGCCAGTCGGTCGGTGGGGGCATGGGGGACCCAGTACTTC. Its translation: CASRSVGAWGTQYF.

The chain is built from TRBV28 and TRBJ2-1; 15 bases are shared with TRBD2. In germline, CDR1 is MDHEN, CDR2 SYDVKM. The CDR3 contains 16 residues. Trimming removed 4 bases from V and 7 bases from J; junction bases left unmatched: 5. Written as DNA, the CDR3 is TGTGCCAGCAGTTCAGGACTAGCGGGAGGGGGTAATGAGCAGTTCTTC. This gives the protein CASSSGLAGGGNEQFF.

V usage is TRBV5-6 and J usage is TRBJ2-3, with 12 bases lining up with TRBD2. From germline, CDR1 is SGHDT and CDR2 YYEEEE. The CDR3 has 16 amino acids. With V trimmed by 3 bases and J by 3 bases, 5 bases remained unmatched. Here the CDR3 reads CASSYELAGGTDTQYF. Here the CDR3 DNA reads TGTGCCAGCAGCTACGAACTAGCGGGAGGAACAGATACGCAGTATTTT.

This clone is judged medium-sized. As DNA, the CDR3 is TGTGCCAGCAGCTTATCGACAGGGGGGGAGACCCAGTACTTC. This sequence encodes CASSLSTGGETQYF. The rearrangement links TRBV7-7 to TRBJ2-5; 9 bases are a match to TRBD1. V lost 2 bases, J lost 5 bases, and 3 bases stayed unmatched. Per germline, CDR1 SSHAT and CDR2 FNYEAQ (reference sequence). There are 14 residues in the CDR3.

This clone was found once. CDR3 region: CASSQGTAGLAYETQYF. The CDR3 DNA reads TGCGCCAGCAGCCAAGGGACAGCGGGACTAGCGTACGAGACCCAGTACTTC. The chain joins TRBV4-3 to TRBJ2-5, with 10 bases aligning to TRBD2. Trimming took 1 base from V and 5 from J; bases not matched to a gene: 10. The CDR3 runs to 17 residues. Germline CDR1 is LGHNA and CDR2 is YSLEER.

The chain uses TRBV4-1 and TRBJ1-1, with a possible D match to TRBD1 (6 bases). The germline V gene has CDR1 MGHRA and CDR2 YSYEKL. The CDR3 contains 15 residues. V lost 0 bases, J lost 3 bases, and 11 bases lay in between. The CDR3 sequence: CASSQDGGQDTEAFF. CDR3 in DNA: TGCGCCAGCAGCCAAGACGGGGGGCAGGACACTGAAGCTTTCTTT.

This chain links TRBV29-1 with TRBJ2-1; a weak D match, TRBD2 (6 bases). V lost 7 bases and J 10 bases, leaving 23 bases between the germline ends. CDR3 size: 14 residues. Germline CDR1 is SQVTM and CDR2 is ANQGSEA. CDR3 protein: CSAEPPPVAAEQFF. CDR3 coding DNA: TGCAGCGCCGAACCCCCCCCGGTAGCGGCCGAGCAGTTCTTC.

This chain joins TRBV5-6 and TRBJ1-2, with D unclear. The CDR3 length is 12 residues. The V end lost 4 bases, the J end lost 4 bases, and 8 bases lay between the germline ends. Per the germline V gene, CDR1 is SGHDT and CDR2 is YYEEEE. This CDR3 is CASSVDTYGYTF. DNA for the CDR3: TGTGCCAGCAGCGTCGACACCTATGGCTACACCTTC.

CDR3 in DNA: TGTGCCAGCAGTTCCCGACAGGGGTACACTGAAGCTTTCTTT. Protein: CASSSRQGYTEAFF. The chain joins TRBV27 to TRBJ1-1; TRBD1 agrees at 8 bases. The germline V gene encodes CDR1 MNHEY and CDR2 SMNVEV (reference sequence). The V segment lost 4 bases and the J segment 3 bases; nucleotides outside the gene matches: 4. CDR3 length equals 14 residues.

This clone was seen a few times. This sequence joins TRBV19 and TRBJ2-2; no reliable D call. This CDR3 comprises 15 residues. The V gene lost 1 base and the J gene lost 2 bases, with 8 bases spanning the gap. The germline gives CDR1 LNHDA, CDR2 SQIVND (reference sequence). In DNA, the CDR3 is TGTGCCAGTAGTATAGGTACAAGAAACACCGGGGAGCTGTTTTTT. It specifies CASSIGTRNTGELFF.

The chain carries TRBV7-2 and TRBJ2-5, with 12 bases that match TRBD2. Germline V gene lookup returns CDR1 SGHTA and CDR2 FQGNSA. Trimming took 3 bases from V and 1 from J; bases not matched to a gene: 3. This CDR3 has 16 residues. The CDR3 spells CASSFGTSGPQETQYF. The CDR3 coding sequence is TGTGCCAGCAGCTTTGGGACTAGCGGGCCCCAAGAGACCCAGTACTTC.

This clone came up a few times. This rearrangement joins TRBV2 to TRBJ2-7; the match to TRBD1 covers 9 bases. Germline trimming cut 9 bases from V and 2 bases from J; bases unmatched to any gene: 8. Per the germline V gene, CDR1 is SNHLY and CDR2 is FYNNEI. The CDR3 spans 14 residues. The CDR3 DNA is TGTGCCAGGGGCACGAGGACAGGGGCCTACGAGCAGTACTTC. Encoded protein: CARGTRTGAYEQYF.

The chain's CDR3 is CASSLSPGAPYGYTF. The DNA of the CDR3 is TGTGCCAGCAGTTTGTCCCCAGGGGCCCCCTATGGCTACACCTTC. V gene TRBV27 combines with J gene TRBJ1-2, with D perhaps matching TRBD1 (6 bases). Germline CDR1 is MNHEY and CDR2 is SMNVEV (reference sequence). The CDR3 consists of 15 residues. V gave up 3 bases and J gave up 4 bases, with 15 bases separating them.